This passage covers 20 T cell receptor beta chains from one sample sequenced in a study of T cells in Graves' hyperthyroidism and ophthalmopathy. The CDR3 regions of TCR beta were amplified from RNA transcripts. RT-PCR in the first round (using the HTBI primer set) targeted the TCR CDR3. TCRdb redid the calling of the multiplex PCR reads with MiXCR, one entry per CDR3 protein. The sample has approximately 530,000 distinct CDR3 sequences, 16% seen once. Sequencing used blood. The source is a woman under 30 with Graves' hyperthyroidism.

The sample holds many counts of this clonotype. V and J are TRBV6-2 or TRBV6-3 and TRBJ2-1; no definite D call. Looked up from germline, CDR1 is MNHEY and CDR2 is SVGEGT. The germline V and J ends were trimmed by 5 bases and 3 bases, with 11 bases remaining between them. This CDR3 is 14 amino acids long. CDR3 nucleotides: TGTGCCAGCAGTCCCACGACTCACTACAATGAGCAGTTCTTC. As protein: CASSPTTHYNEQFF.

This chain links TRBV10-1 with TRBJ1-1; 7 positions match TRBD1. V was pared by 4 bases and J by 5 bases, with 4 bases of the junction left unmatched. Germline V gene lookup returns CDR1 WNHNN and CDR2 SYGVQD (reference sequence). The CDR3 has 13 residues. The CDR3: CASSGGGETEAFF. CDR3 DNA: TGCGCCAGCAGTGGAGGGGGCGAAACTGAAGCTTTCTTT.

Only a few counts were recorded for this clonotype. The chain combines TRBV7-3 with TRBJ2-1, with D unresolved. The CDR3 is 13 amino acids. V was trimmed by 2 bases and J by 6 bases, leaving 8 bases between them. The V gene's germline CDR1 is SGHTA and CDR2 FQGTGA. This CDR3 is CASSLGNVNEQFF. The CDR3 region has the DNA TGTGCCAGCAGCTTAGGTAACGTCAATGAGCAGTTCTTC.

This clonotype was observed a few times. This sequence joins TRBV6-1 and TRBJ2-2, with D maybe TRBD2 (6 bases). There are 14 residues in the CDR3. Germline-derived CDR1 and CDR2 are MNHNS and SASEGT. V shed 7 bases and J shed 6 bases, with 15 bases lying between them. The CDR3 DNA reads TGTGCCAGCAACTGGAGGAGGGGCCCCGGGGAGCTGTTTTTT. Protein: CASNWRRGPGELFF.

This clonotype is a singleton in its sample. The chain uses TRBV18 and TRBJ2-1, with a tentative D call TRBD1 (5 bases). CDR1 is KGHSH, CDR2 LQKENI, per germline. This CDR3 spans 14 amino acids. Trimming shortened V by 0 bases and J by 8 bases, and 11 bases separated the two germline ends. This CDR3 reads CASSPPSGNYEQFF. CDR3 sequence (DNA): TGTGCCAGCTCACCACCGTCAGGGAACTATGAGCAGTTCTTC.

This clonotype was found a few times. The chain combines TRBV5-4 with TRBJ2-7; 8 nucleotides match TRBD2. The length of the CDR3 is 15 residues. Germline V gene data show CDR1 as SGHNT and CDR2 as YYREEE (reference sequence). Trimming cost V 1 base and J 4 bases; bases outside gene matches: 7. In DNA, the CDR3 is TGTGCCAGCAGCTTGTCTAGCGGGTCTAAATACGAGCAGTACTTC. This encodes CASSLSSGSKYEQYF.

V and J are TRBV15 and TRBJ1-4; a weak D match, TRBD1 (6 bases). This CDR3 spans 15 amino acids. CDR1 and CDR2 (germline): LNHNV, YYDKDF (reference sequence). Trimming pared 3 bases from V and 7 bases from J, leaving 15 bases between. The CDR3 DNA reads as TGTGCCACCAGCAGGGAGGGGGGGGCAAGTGAAAAACTGTTTTTT. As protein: CATSREGGASEKLFF.

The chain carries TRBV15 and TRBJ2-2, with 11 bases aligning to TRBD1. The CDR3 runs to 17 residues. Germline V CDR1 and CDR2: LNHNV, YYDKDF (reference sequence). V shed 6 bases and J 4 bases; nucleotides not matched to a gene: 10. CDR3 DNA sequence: TGTGCCACCAGACAGAGCCCGGACAGGGGGCGCACCGGGGAGCTGTTTTTT. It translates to CATRQSPDRGRTGELFF.

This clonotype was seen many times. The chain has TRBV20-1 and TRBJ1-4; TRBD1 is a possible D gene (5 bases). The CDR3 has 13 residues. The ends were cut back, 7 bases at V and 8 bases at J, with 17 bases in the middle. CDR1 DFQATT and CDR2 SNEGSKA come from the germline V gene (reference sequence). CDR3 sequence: CSVPPRVGEKLFF. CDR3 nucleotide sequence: TGCAGTGTTCCGCCCAGGGTCGGGGAAAAACTGTTTTTT.

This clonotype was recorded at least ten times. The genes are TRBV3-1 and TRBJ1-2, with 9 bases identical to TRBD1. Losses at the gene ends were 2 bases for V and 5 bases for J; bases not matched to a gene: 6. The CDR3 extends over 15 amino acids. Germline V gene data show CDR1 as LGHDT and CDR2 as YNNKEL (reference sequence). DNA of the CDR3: TGTGCCAGCAGCCAACGGGACAGGGAATATTATGGCTACACCTTC. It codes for CASSQRDREYYGYTF.

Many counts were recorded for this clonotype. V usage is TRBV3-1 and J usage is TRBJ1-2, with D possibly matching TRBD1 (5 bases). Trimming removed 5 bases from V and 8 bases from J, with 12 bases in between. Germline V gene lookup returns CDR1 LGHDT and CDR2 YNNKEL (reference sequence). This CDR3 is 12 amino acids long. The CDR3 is CASSGQGNGYTF. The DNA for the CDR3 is TGTGCCAGCAGCGGGCAGGGAAACGGCTACACCTTC.

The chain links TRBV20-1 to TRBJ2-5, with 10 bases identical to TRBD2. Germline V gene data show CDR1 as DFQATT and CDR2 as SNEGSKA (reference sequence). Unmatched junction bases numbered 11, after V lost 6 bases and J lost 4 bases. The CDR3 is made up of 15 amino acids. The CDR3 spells CSAPWTSGGGETQYF. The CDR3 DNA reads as TGCAGTGCCCCTTGGACTAGCGGCGGAGGAGAGACCCAGTACTTC.

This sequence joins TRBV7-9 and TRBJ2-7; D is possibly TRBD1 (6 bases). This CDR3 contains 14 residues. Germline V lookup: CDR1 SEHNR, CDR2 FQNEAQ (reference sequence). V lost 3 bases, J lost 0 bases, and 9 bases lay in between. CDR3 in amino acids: CASSFRGTSYEQYF. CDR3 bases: TGTGCCAGCAGCTTCAGGGGAACCTCCTACGAGCAGTACTTC.

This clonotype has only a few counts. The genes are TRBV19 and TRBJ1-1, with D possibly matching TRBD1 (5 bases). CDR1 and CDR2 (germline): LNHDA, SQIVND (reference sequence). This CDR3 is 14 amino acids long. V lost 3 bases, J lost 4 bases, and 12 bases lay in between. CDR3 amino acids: CASSMNPGGTEAFF. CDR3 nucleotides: TGTGCCAGTAGTATGAATCCTGGGGGCACTGAAGCTTTCTTT.

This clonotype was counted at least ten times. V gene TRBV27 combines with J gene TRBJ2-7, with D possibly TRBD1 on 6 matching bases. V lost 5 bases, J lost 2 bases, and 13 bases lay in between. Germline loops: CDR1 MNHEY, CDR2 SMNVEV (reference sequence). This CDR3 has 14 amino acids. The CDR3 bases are TGTGCCAGCAGTGCCGGGACACAGGCCTACGAGCAGTACTTC. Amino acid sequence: CASSAGTQAYEQYF.

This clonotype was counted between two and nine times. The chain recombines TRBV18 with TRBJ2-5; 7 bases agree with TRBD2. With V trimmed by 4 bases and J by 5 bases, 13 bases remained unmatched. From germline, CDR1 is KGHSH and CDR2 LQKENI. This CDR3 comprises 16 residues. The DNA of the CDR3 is TGTGCCAGCTCACTCATTGCGGGAGAGTTGCGGGAGACCCAGTACTTC. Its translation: CASSLIAGELRETQYF.

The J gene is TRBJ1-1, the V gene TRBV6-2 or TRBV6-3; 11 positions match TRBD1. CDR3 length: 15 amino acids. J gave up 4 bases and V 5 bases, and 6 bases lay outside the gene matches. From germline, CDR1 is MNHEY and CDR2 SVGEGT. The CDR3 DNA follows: TGTGCCAGCAGTAAGGACAGGGGGCGCAGCACTGAAGCTTTCTTT. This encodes CASSKDRGRSTEAFF.

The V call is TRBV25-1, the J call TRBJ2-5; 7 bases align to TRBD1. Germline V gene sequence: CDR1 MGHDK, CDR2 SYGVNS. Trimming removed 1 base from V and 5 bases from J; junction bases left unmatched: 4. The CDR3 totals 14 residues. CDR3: CASSEFDRVETQYF. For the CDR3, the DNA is TGTGCCAGCAGTGAATTTGACAGGGTGGAGACCCAGTACTTC.

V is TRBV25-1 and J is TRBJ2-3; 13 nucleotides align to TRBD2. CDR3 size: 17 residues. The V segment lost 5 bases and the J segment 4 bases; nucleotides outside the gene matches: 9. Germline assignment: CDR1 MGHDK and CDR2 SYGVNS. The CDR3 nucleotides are TGTGCCAGCAGTCCCCTTGGACTAGCGGGAGCCCCAGATACGCAGTATTTT. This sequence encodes CASSPLGLAGAPDTQYF.

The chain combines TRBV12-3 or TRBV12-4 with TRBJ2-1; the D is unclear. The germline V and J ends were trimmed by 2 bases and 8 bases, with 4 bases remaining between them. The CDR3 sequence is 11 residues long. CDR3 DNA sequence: TGTGCCAGCAGTTTATCCGATGAGCAGTTCTTC. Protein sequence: CASSLSDEQFF.